These 30 T cell receptor beta chains share one sample of origin, sequenced in a study of T-cell reconstitution after alpha-beta-depleted transplantation in children. Unique molecular identifiers tagged the TCRbeta library. MiXCR, applied by TCRdb to the PCR reads, yields one record per CDR3 protein. The sample records fewer than 550,000 distinct CDR3 sequences, approximately 10% being singletons. Here the sequenced sample was PBMCs, mostly from graft donor cells, taken 180 days after TCRalphabeta/CD19-depleted stem cell transplant. These receptors came from a female patient aged 2 to 10 who had a stem cell transplant for aplastic anemia, so the T cells may come from the graft donor.

Regarding this clonotype: Germline and junction disagree at one end, which may indicate a read error. The chain combines TRBV12-3 or TRBV12-4 with TRBJ2-1, with D perhaps TRBD2 (5 bases). This CDR3 has 14 residues. CDR3 coding DNA: TGTGCCAGCGGTTTTAAACAGACTAACAATGAGCAGTTCTTC. Its protein is CASGFKQTNNEQFF.

This clonotype was counted only a few times. The chain links TRBV3-1 to TRBJ2-1; D not certain. V gave up 4 bases and J gave up 5 bases, with 12 bases separating them. This CDR3 contains 14 residues. Germline V gene lookup returns CDR1 LGHDT and CDR2 YNNKEL (reference sequence). CDR3 in DNA: TGTGCCAGCAGCCGAGGAACTTTAAACAATGAGCAGTTCTTC. It yields the protein CASSRGTLNNEQFF.

The V gene is TRBV28, the J gene TRBJ2-7; TRBD1 agrees at 8 bases. V lost 4 bases to trimming and J lost 0 bases; unmatched junction nucleotides: 8. Germline loops: CDR1 MDHEN, CDR2 SYDVKM. This CDR3 has 16 amino acids. The CDR3 DNA reads as TGTGCCAGCAGTTCCAACAGGGGGGAGAGCTCCTACGAGCAGTACGTC. It translates to CASSSNRGESSYEQYV.

This clonotype occurred a few times. The DNA of the CDR3 is TGCAGTGCTAGAAATGGCAAAGGAGAGACCCAGTACTTC. This sequence encodes CSARNGKGETQYF. The chain employs TRBV20-1 and TRBJ2-5; no clear D gene. The germline CDR1 and CDR2 sequences are DFQATT and SNEGSKA (reference sequence). The CDR3 totals 13 residues. Trimming pared 2 bases from V and 4 bases from J, leaving 11 bases between.

This clonotype was observed many times. This sequence joins TRBV20-1 and TRBJ1-6, with D maybe TRBD1 (5 bases). The CDR3 runs to 14 residues. Trimming stripped 3 bases from V and 7 bases from J, with 13 bases between. The germline gives CDR1 DFQATT, CDR2 SNEGSKA (reference sequence). The CDR3 sequence is CSASRGPINSPLHF. Here the CDR3 DNA reads TGCAGTGCTAGTCGGGGCCCAATCAATTCACCCCTCCACTTT.

The chain is built from TRBV12-3 or TRBV12-4 and TRBJ2-1; no clear D gene. V was cut by 1 base and J by 0 bases, with 13 bases left in between. The CDR3 consists of 17 residues. The CDR3 reads CASSLVGNLPSYNEQFF. The CDR3 DNA is TGTGCCAGCAGTTTAGTGGGGAACTTGCCCTCCTACAATGAGCAGTTCTTC.

V gene TRBV5-1 combines with J gene TRBJ1-1; TRBD1 might be the D (5 bases). The germline V gene encodes CDR1 SGHRS and CDR2 YFSETQ. The CDR3 loop spans 15 amino acids. The V gene lost 0 bases and the J gene lost 0 bases, with 9 bases spanning the gap. The CDR3 here is CASSLEQGLNTEAFF. The DNA of the CDR3 is TGCGCCAGCAGCTTGGAGCAGGGTTTGAACACTGAAGCTTTCTTT.

The rearrangement joins TRBV7-2 to TRBJ2-7; D uncertain. CDR1 and CDR2 (germline): SGHTA, FQGNSA. The germline V and J ends were trimmed by 1 base and 1 base, with 8 bases remaining between them. There are 14 residues in the CDR3. The CDR3 sequence: CASSLDPVSYEQYV. The CDR3 coding sequence is TGTGCCAGCAGCTTAGACCCGGTATCCTACGAGCAGTACGTC.

In this sample, this clonotype turned up a few times. The chain combines TRBV15 with TRBJ1-1; D is perhaps TRBD1 (5 bases). The CDR3 has 14 residues. The V end lost 2 bases, the J end lost 3 bases, and 10 bases lay between the germline ends. CDR1 LNHNV and CDR2 YYDKDF come from the germline V gene (reference sequence). The CDR3 loop reads CATSRQGWDTEAFF. CDR3 nucleotides: TGTGCCACCAGCAGACAGGGTTGGGACACTGAAGCTTTCTTT.

This clonotype turned up a few times. This chain links TRBV20-1 with TRBJ2-1, with D possibly being TRBD2 (7 bases). Trimming stripped 3 bases from V and 5 bases from J, with 14 bases between. Germline CDR1 reads DFQATT; CDR2 reads SNEGSKA (reference sequence). This CDR3 spans 14 amino acids. The CDR3: CSASRGGSDNEQFF. CDR3 nucleotide sequence: TGCAGTGCTAGTAGGGGGGGCTCGGACAATGAGCAGTTCTTC.

The chain combines TRBV9 with TRBJ2-5; 13 bases match TRBD2. Germline assignment: CDR1 SGDLS and CDR2 YYNGEE. This CDR3 contains 21 residues. Unmatched junction bases numbered 19, after V lost 4 bases and J lost 1 base. The CDR3 DNA sequence: TGTGCCAGCAGCCCCTTGATGAAAGTTGGGACTAGCGGGACCACCCAAGAGACCCAGTACTTC. It specifies CASSPLMKVGTSGTTQETQYF.

This clonotype was detected only a few times. The chain combines TRBV20-1 with TRBJ2-1; no firm D call. The length of the CDR3 is 13 residues. Germline values: CDR1 DFQATT, CDR2 SNEGSKA (reference sequence). CDR3 nucleotide sequence: TGCAGCGTCCTTTTTCGCTCCTACAATGAGCAGTTCTTC. As protein: CSVLFRSYNEQFF.

This clonotype has only a few counts. The chain recombines TRBV10-3 with TRBJ2-7; D possibly corresponds to TRBD2 (7 bases). CDR1 is ENHRY, CDR2 SYGVKD, per germline. V gave up 10 bases and J gave up 6 bases, with 16 bases separating them. The CDR3 spans 12 residues. The CDR3 is CATKGGSGEQYV. DNA of the CDR3: TGTGCCACCAAGGGGGGGTCCGGCGAGCAGTACGTC.

The V gene is TRBV12-3 or TRBV12-4, the J gene TRBJ1-3, with 9 bases aligning to TRBD1. The CDR3 has 14 amino acids. The junction had 9 bases not matched to a gene; V was cut back by 7 bases and J by 8 bases. The CDR3 is CASTRTGVGDTIYF. In nucleotides, the CDR3 is TGTGCCAGCACGCGGACAGGGGTTGGTGACACCATATATTTT.

The V and J genes are TRBV7-6 and TRBJ2-1, with a weak D call TRBD1 (5 bases). Germline V CDR1 and CDR2: SGHVS, FNYEAQ. V was cut by 2 bases and J by 3 bases, with 14 bases left in between. This CDR3 has 16 residues. CDR3 in DNA: TGTGCCAGCAGCTTACGACCTCCGACAGACTACAATGAGCAGTTCTTC. Translated, it gives CASSLRPPTDYNEQFF. The variable domain in full, with the rest retrieved from reference TRBV7-6 and TRBJ2-1, is GAGVSQSPRYKVTKRGQDVALRCDPISGHVSLYWYRQALGQGPEFLTYFNYEAQQDKSGLPNDRFSAERPEGSISTLTIQRTEQRDSAMYRCASSLRPPTDYNEQFFGPGTRLTVL.

This clonotype was seen only a few times. The gene calls are TRBV6-5 and TRBJ2-1; D perhaps matches TRBD1 (5 bases). The CDR3 sequence is 16 residues long. Between the trimmed V and J ends, which lost 2 bases and 1 base, there was a span of 12 bases. Germline CDR1 is MNHEY and CDR2 is SVGAGI. The CDR3 DNA reads TGTGCCAGCAGTTACAGGGGTGGGCCATCCTACAATGAGCAGTTCTTC. Its translation is CASSYRGGPSYNEQFF.

The table lists this clonotype with a few counts. The CDR3 sequence is CASYLTGQGGQPQHF. Here the CDR3 DNA reads TGTGCCAGCTATCTAACGGGACAGGGAGGTCAGCCCCAGCATTTT. V usage is TRBV6-1 and J usage is TRBJ1-5; TRBD1 matches at 9 bases. Trimming at V came to 8 bases and at J to 6 bases, leaving 11 bases not matched to a gene. The CDR3 has 15 residues. Germline V lookup: CDR1 MNHNS, CDR2 SASEGT.

This clonotype has a count of ten or more. This chain joins TRBV7-2 and TRBJ2-7, with D tentatively TRBD1 (5 bases). V lost 3 bases to trimming and J lost 0 bases, with 9 bases between them. CDR1 and CDR2 from the germline V gene are SGHTA and FQGNSA. CDR3 length: 14 residues. DNA for the CDR3: TGTGCCAGCAGCTTCCGCAGGGCCTCCTACGAGCAGTACTTC. Protein product: CASSFRRASYEQYF. Together with reference TRBV7-2 and TRBJ2-7, the CDR3 gives the full variable domain: GAGVSQSPSNKVTEKGKDVELRCDPISGHTALYWYRQSLGQGLEFLIYFQGNSAPDKSGLPSDRFSAERTGGSVSTLTIQRTQQEDSAVYLCASSFRRASYEQYFGPGTRLTVT.

The chain couples TRBV28 to TRBJ1-5; maybe TRBD1 (5 bases). V lost 6 bases, J lost 4 bases, and 16 bases lay in between. From germline, CDR1 is MDHEN and CDR2 SYDVKM. CDR3 length: 15 amino acids. The CDR3 loop reads CASRLAGTSNQPQHF. CDR3 nucleotide sequence: TGTGCCAGCAGGCTCGCCGGGACCTCAAATCAGCCCCAGCATTTT.

The chain combines TRBV6-2 or TRBV6-3 with TRBJ2-2, with no clear D. V lost 1 base to trimming and J lost 3 bases, with 12 bases between them. The germline gives CDR1 MNHEY, CDR2 SVGEGT. The CDR3 is 16 amino acids. This CDR3 reads CASSYFPLSHTGELFF. For the CDR3, the DNA is TGTGCCAGCAGTTACTTTCCGCTCAGTCACACCGGGGAGCTGTTTTTT.

The table lists this clonotype with a few counts. This chain joins TRBV2 and TRBJ2-7; 11 bases agree with TRBD2. V lost 3 bases and J lost 6; bases outside the gene matches: 16. The CDR3 contains 18 residues. CDR1 is SNHLY and CDR2 is FYNNEI in the germline V gene. The CDR3 loop reads CASSEAASGRKLVSEQYV. For the CDR3, the DNA is TGTGCCAGCAGTGAGGCGGCTAGCGGGAGGAAATTGGTCTCCGAGCAGTACGTC.

In its sample, this clonotype was seen a few times. The V gene is TRBV7-2, the J gene TRBJ1-5; D perhaps matches TRBD1 (5 bases). CDR1 is SGHTA and CDR2 is FQGNSA in the germline V gene. Trimming pared 5 bases from V and 4 bases from J, leaving 15 bases between. The CDR3 spans 15 residues. The CDR3 protein is CASSLRGGRNQPQHF. The CDR3 nucleotides are TGTGCCAGCAGCCTAAGGGGAGGGCGAAATCAGCCCCAGCATTTT.

The rearrangement uses TRBV7-2 and TRBJ2-1, with TRBD2 matching 14 bases. The CDR3 is made up of 17 amino acids. V lost 4 bases and J lost 9; bases outside the gene matches: 11. The germline V gene has CDR1 SGHTA and CDR2 FQGNSA. The CDR3 is CASSSIGTSGSPSEQFF. CDR3 coding DNA: TGTGCCAGCAGCTCCATAGGGACTAGCGGGAGTCCTAGTGAGCAGTTCTTC. The full variable domain, with the rest looked up from reference TRBV7-2 and TRBJ2-1, is GAGVSQSPSNKVTEKGKDVELRCDPISGHTALYWYRQSLGQGLEFLIYFQGNSAPDKSGLPSDRFSAERTGGSVSTLTIQRTQQEDSAVYLCASSSIGTSGSPSEQFFGPGTRLTVL.

V and J are TRBV10-3 and TRBJ1-4; D is unclear. V was pared by 3 bases and J by 11 bases, with 10 bases between. Germline CDR1 and CDR2: ENHRY and SYGVKD. This CDR3 has 12 residues. The CDR3 DNA sequence: TGTGCCATCAGTGATAAGAGAGGGAAACTGTTTTTT. It translates to CAISDKRGKLFF.

The table lists this clonotype with a few counts. The CDR3: CASRDIAGEGTDTQYF. The CDR3 nucleotides read TGTGCCAGCAGAGATATAGCGGGAGAGGGCACAGATACGCAGTATTTT. The rearrangement joins TRBV9 to TRBJ2-3; the match to TRBD2 covers 9 bases. CDR1 is SGDLS and CDR2 is YYNGEE in the germline V gene. V lost 5 bases and J lost 1; bases outside the gene matches: 8. The CDR3 runs to 16 residues.

This clonotype was picked up a small number of times. This chain connects TRBV12-3 or TRBV12-4 to TRBJ2-7; D gene uncertain. The germline V and J ends were trimmed by 3 bases and 8 bases, with 11 bases remaining between them. The CDR3 contains 12 residues. The CDR3 here is CASSFRTEKQYV. CDR3 coding DNA: TGTGCCAGCAGTTTCCGGACCGAGAAGCAGTACGTC.

Ten or more counts support this clonotype. This sequence joins TRBV20-1 and TRBJ2-2; D is uncertain. CDR3 length: 14 amino acids. V lost 5 bases and J lost 3, with 13 bases in between. The germline CDR1 and CDR2 sequences are DFQATT and SNEGSKA (reference sequence). The CDR3 protein is CSASKSPYTGELFF. CDR3 DNA sequence: TGCAGTGCTTCAAAATCCCCTTACACCGGGGAGCTGTTTTTT.

The table lists this clonotype with a few counts. In DNA, the CDR3 is TGTGCCTCACGCGGGACACCCAATAGCGAGCAGTTCTTC. Protein: CASRGTPNSEQFF. J is TRBJ2-1 and V is TRBV12-3 or TRBV12-4, with D perhaps assigned TRBD1 or TRBD2 (6 bases each). V gave up 11 bases and J gave up 10 bases, with 21 bases separating them. CDR3 size: 13 residues.

The chain employs TRBV29-1 and TRBJ2-5, with a possible D match to TRBD2 (6 bases). CDR1 is SQVTM and CDR2 is ANQGSEA in the germline V gene. This CDR3 spans 13 amino acids. V shed 1 base and J shed 5 bases, with 11 bases lying between them. CDR3 DNA sequence: TGCAGCGTTGAAGGTGCGGGGTTCGAGACCCAGTACTTC. The encoded protein is CSVEGAGFETQYF.

In this sample, this clonotype turned up a few times. This chain joins TRBV13 and TRBJ2-3; possibly TRBD1 or TRBD2 for D (5 bases each). The CDR3 length is 15 residues. Germline lookup yields CDR1 PRHDT and CDR2 FYEKMQ (reference sequence). V dropped 5 bases and J dropped 6 bases, with 18 bases sitting between them. CDR3 DNA sequence: TGTGCCAGCAGCCCGCTCGCAGTGGGGGTGGATACGCAGTATTTT. Amino acids: CASSPLAVGVDTQYF.